This TCR beta chain stems from a study of beta chain features in type 1 diabetes (dated by TCRdb to 2016 to 2018). General notes on the study: No differences in mean age, gender distribution, total cell number or subset yield were found between patients and healthy donors. In the study, TCRB repertoires of sorted circulating CD4+ T cell subsets from recently diagnosed type 1 diabetes patients were compared with those of matched healthy donors. Whereas all 30 or so donors provided naive and central memory subsets, regulatory and stem cell-like memory subsets were isolated from just 8 patients and roughly 8 healthy donors. A total of 85 million to 140 million sorted cells were examined across all samples, and a strong correlation was observed between cell number per subset and RNA yield.

All of the isolated RNA was reverse transcribed with the High Capacity cDNA Reverse Transcription Kit, so expressed TCRB transcripts were sequenced. Naive, central memory and regulatory T cell samples underwent deep immunoSEQ sequencing, averaging about 3.57 million total reads per sample. Sorted cells were lysed in RLT buffer and RNA was extracted with DNase-treated RNeasy Micro or Mini kits, depending on cell number. Each cell subset was processed on its own to prevent cross-contamination, while patient and healthy donor samples were processed together. Using the immunoSEQ multiplex PCR, TCRB sequences were amplified from cDNA into 87-bp fragments spanning the CDR3 region. The amplicons were sequenced using the Illumina HiSeq platform. The authors' pipeline ran thus. Synthetic template baselines were used to correct PCR bias computationally, reads within Hamming distance 2 were collapsed together, and singletons that could not be merged were discarded. Reads were aligned to IMGT to assign V, D and J genes, CDR3 length, and insertions or deletions at six rearrangement sites. Within each subset, clonotype counts were normalized to sorted cell number, and only after that were true diversity and Gini coefficients computed with the tcR R package. The overlap coefficient, calculated on TCRB nucleotide sequences, was used to measure repertoire sharing. As a proxy for the pre-selection repertoire, out-of-frame TCRB sequences from naive cells were analyzed. TCRdb retrieved this table from immuneACCESS and kept in-frame rearrangements only. Not all clones are present; in checked studies, unresolved V genes account for under half, and no reason is known for the remainder. From that table come the V and J calls and clone size; the DNA was used to work out D and trimming. For this sample there are around 600,000 clones; around 11% appear just once. The ten top clones hold more than 0.09% of the sample.

From each donor, a single peripheral blood sample of about 100 mL on average was drawn into heparinised tubes. A BD FACSAria II was used to sort naive, central memory, regulatory and stem cell-like memory CD4+ T cells with a panel that included CD45RO, CCR7, CD25, CD127, CD95 and CD27. All sorted populations exceeded 95% purity. Right away, PBMCs were isolated by Lymphoprep density gradient centrifugation and were stained directly, with no culture step. So that batch effects would be minimized, each experiment stained and sorted samples in pairs, pairing one healthy donor with one patient. Broad study findings and their caveats: The naive, central memory and regulatory TCRB repertoires appeared to resemble one another more closely among patients than among healthy donors. Because the HLA sub-analyses included only small numbers of individuals, any influence of HLA type on TCRB rearrangement was left unresolved. Fewer insertions and more nucleotide deletions at VDJ recombination sites were observed in patients with type 1 diabetes, implying thymic rearrangement abnormalities. Shorter templates might have been favored by PCR, but patient and control samples were amplified and corrected together, so both groups would have been affected equally by any skew. Because cDNA was sequenced instead of genomic DNA, activated cells with high expression could be over-represented, although the groups did not differ in activation or CD3 levels. A moderate but significant shortening of TCRB CDR3 length was observed in type 1 diabetes patients in all four CD4+ subsets.

About this clone itself: Its specific antigen is unknown. Qualities for individual bases were not recorded, and no much larger clone is one base off.

Via the germline V gene, CDR1 is SGHTA and CDR2 FQGNSA. V is cut back by 6 bases and J by 5 bases, with 9 bases in the junction unmatched. The CDR3 runs 15 residues from the cysteine to the phenylalanine. Kept here is only the CDR3 DNA, which spans 45 bases and is read in frame from base 1. The specimen sequenced was naive CD4+ T cells from blood. Interpreted using the paper, the cell subset or site label stands for: true naive CD4+ T cells. This clonotype originated in a man aged 30-40 years with type 1 diabetes. The rearrangement combines TRBV7-2 with TRBJ2-5; TRBD2 fits 10 bases in the junction. The bases are TGTGCCAGCAGACCCTTAGCGGGGGGCAGGGAGACCCAGTACTTC. This translates into CASRPLAGGRETQYF.